The 14 T cell receptor beta chains in this list originate from one sample, sequenced in a study of T cell responses to AZD1222 COVID-19 vaccine. Some clones are missing from TCRdb's copy, which holds only in-frame ones; the method was immunoSEQ multiplex PCR. The repertoire holds about 96,000 clones, with roughly 88% as singletons. The material sequenced was peripheral blood, taken on day 0 of AZD1222 vaccination. Every receptor here comes from an adult in good health.

The V gene is TRBV6-2 or TRBV6-3, the J gene TRBJ2-1, with TRBD2 matching over 7 bases. The CDR3 runs 15 residues. Germline V gene data show CDR1 as MNHEY and CDR2 as SVGEGT. Trimming took 2 bases from V and 2 from J; bases not matched to a gene: 3. CDR3 sequence: CASSYAGRTYNEQFF. The CDR3 region has the DNA TGTGCCAGCAGTTACGCCGGGAGGACCTACAATGAGCAGTTCTTC.

The sample holds one count of this clone. This chain joins TRBV12-3 or TRBV12-4 and TRBJ2-2, with D unresolved. Trimming left V 7 bases short and J 1 base short, with 4 bases between. This CDR3 region has 12 residues. CDR3 DNA sequence: TGTGCCAGCAACCTGAACACCGGGGAGCTGTTTTTT. Encoded protein: CASNLNTGELFF.

CDR3 bases: TGTGCCAGCAGCCAAGTCCCAGATAAGAACACTGAAGCTTTCTTT. Translated, it gives CASSQVPDKNTEAFF. The chain is built from TRBV3-1 (or the pseudogene TRBV3-2) and TRBJ1-1; no clear D gene. The ends were cut back, 1 base at V and 1 base at J, with 10 bases in the middle. Germline assignment: CDR1 LGHDT and CDR2 YNNKEL (reference sequence). The CDR3 extends over 15 amino acids.

The chain carries TRBV19 and TRBJ1-1; possible D gene TRBD1, 6 bases. Germline loops: CDR1 LNHDA, CDR2 SQIVND (reference sequence). This CDR3 is built from 16 residues. V was pared by 6 bases and J by 6 bases, with 23 bases between. The CDR3 loop is CASRTRPGGGQAEAFF. The CDR3 coding sequence is TGTGCCAGTAGAACTAGGCCCGGCGGGGGGCAGGCTGAAGCTTTCTTT. Full variable domain (missing parts from reference TRBV19 and TRBJ1-1): DGGITQSPKYLFRKEGQNVTLSCEQNLNHDAMYWYRQDPGQGLRLIYYSQIVNDFQKGDIAEGYSVSREKKESFPLTVTSAQKNPTAFYLCASRTRPGGGQAEAFFGQGTRLTVV.

The chain employs TRBV16 and TRBJ1-2; D unresolved. Trimming removed 1 base at V and 8 bases at J, with 14 bases between. The CDR3 is 14 residues long. Germline CDR1 and CDR2: KGHSY and FQNENV. DNA for the CDR3: TGTGCCAGCAGCCAATGGGAGGACCGTGGGGGCTACACCTTC. Amino acids: CASSQWEDRGGYTF.

The sample holds one count of this clone. The J gene is TRBJ1-2, the V gene TRBV2; a weak D match, TRBD1 (6 bases). This CDR3 contains 14 residues. V lost 6 bases and J 2 bases, leaving 13 bases between the germline ends. Germline-derived CDR1 and CDR2 are SNHLY and FYNNEI. In DNA form, the CDR3 reads TGTGCCAGCAGGGACAGTCCAAGCAACTATGGCTACACCTTC. Translating gives CASRDSPSNYGYTF.

This clone appeared a few times. V gene TRBV6-2 or TRBV6-3 combines with J gene TRBJ2-5, with 12 bases fitting TRBD2. V was clipped by 5 bases and J by 4 bases; unmatched bases: 5. The germline V gene encodes CDR1 MNHEY and CDR2 SVGEGT. This CDR3 comprises 15 residues. CDR3 sequence: CASSNLAGGPETQYF. DNA of the CDR3: TGTGCCAGCAGTAACCTAGCGGGAGGGCCAGAGACCCAGTACTTC.

The chain is built from TRBV19 and TRBJ1-1, with D possibly matching TRBD1 (6 bases). V was trimmed by 1 base and J by 4 bases, leaving 13 bases between them. Germline values: CDR1 LNHDA, CDR2 SQIVND (reference sequence). This CDR3 is 15 amino acids long. CDR3: CASSIARGLSTEAFF. Written as DNA, the CDR3 is TGTGCCAGTAGTATAGCCAGGGGCCTGAGCACTGAAGCTTTCTTT.

The chain carries TRBV7-2 and TRBJ2-2, with unresolved D. Germline V gene lookup returns CDR1 SGHTA and CDR2 FQGNSA. Trimming took 4 bases from V and 0 from J, leaving 12 bases between them. This CDR3 spans 16 amino acids. The CDR3 DNA follows: TGTGCCAGCAGCTCGCCGCGGTTAACGAACACCGGGGAGCTGTTTTTT. Residues: CASSSPRLTNTGELFF. The variable domain in full, completed from reference TRBV7-2 and TRBJ2-2, reads GAGVSQSPSNKVTEKGKDVELRCDPISGHTALYWYRQSLGQGLEFLIYFQGNSAPDKSGLPSDRFSAERTGGSVSTLTIQRTQQEDSAVYLCASSSPRLTNTGELFFGEGSRLTVL.

This chain connects TRBV4-1 to TRBJ2-1; TRBD2 might be the D (6 bases). This CDR3 is built from 16 residues. CDR1 and CDR2 (germline): MGHRA, YSYEKL. V lost 4 bases to trimming and J lost 3 bases, with 16 bases between them. The CDR3 loop reads CASSREEGGGYNEQFF. CDR3 DNA sequence: TGCGCCAGCAGCCGAGAGGAGGGAGGAGGCTACAATGAGCAGTTCTTC.

V is TRBV2 and J is TRBJ2-7; 10 positions agree with TRBD2. The V and J ends lost 7 bases and 10 bases, in that order; junction bases with no gene match: 7. This CDR3 is 12 amino acids long. The germline gives CDR1 SNHLY, CDR2 FYNNEI. CDR3 bases: TGTGCCAGCACCCGGCCTAGCGGGGGCCAGTACTTC. It yields the protein CASTRPSGGQYF.

The rearrangement links TRBV7-9 to TRBJ2-5, with D unclear. The CDR3 contains 15 residues. Germline V gene sequence: CDR1 SEHNR, CDR2 FQNEAQ (reference sequence). V lost 0 bases to trimming and J lost 5 bases, with 13 bases between them. The CDR3 protein is CASSLAHRRRETQYF. CDR3 coding DNA: TGTGCCAGCAGCTTAGCGCACAGACGGCGGGAGACCCAGTACTTC. Full variable domain (outside the CDR3, taken from reference TRBV7-9 and TRBJ2-5): DTGVSQNPRHKITKRGQNVTFRCDPISEHNRLYWYRQTLGQGPEFLTYFQNEAQLEKSRLLSDRFSAERPKGSFSTLEIQRTEQGDSAMYLCASSLAHRRRETQYFGPGTRLLVL.

The chain is built from TRBV7-9 and TRBJ2-7; 7 bases align to TRBD1. The CDR3 covers 14 residues. CDR1 and CDR2 (germline): SEHNR, FQNEAQ (reference sequence). Trimming at V came to 4 bases and at J to 5 bases, leaving 8 bases not matched to a gene. CDR3 residues: CASSSPTGSNEQYF. CDR3 nucleotide sequence: TGTGCCAGCAGCTCGCCGACAGGGAGCAACGAGCAGTACTTC.

V is TRBV9 and J is TRBJ2-7, with 11 bases identical to TRBD1. In germline, CDR1 is SGDLS, CDR2 YYNGEE. The CDR3 length is 15 residues. The trim removed 4 bases at V and 1 base at J, leaving 4 bases unmatched. The CDR3 bases are TGTGCCAGCAGCAGGGACAGGGGGTTTTCCTACGAGCAGTACTTC. Its protein product is CASSRDRGFSYEQYF.